Listed below are T cell receptor beta chains from one sample, sequenced in a study of blood T cell repertoires in COVID-19. Using immunoSEQ multiplex PCR, the repertoire was profiled, and TCRdb retains in-frame clones only, with some absent. The data hold about 250,000 clones, with approximately 84% observed a single time. The sample taken for sequencing was peripheral blood. These receptors all come from a woman older than 75 with acute or convalescent COVID-19. CDR3s leave out the opening cysteine and the closing phenylalanine or tryptophan. Fields, in order: J gene, V gene, D gene, CDR3 protein. The D gene is left open where the match is weak.

TRBJ2-3,TRBV5-1,TRBD2,ASSIRTSGSTDTQY
TRBJ2-7,TRBV19,-,ASSSSQGGYEQY
TRBJ1-5,TRBV9,TRBD1,ASSQGAGSDQPQH
TRBJ2-2,TRBV9,-,ASSPRGTGELF
TRBJ2-7,TRBV6-5,-,ASSTSGKEQY
TRBJ2-6,TRBV12-5,-,ASGSSGANVLT
TRBJ2-1,TRBV9,TRBD2,ASSVGTSGYNEQF
TRBJ1-1,TRBV30,-,AWSANRDTEAF
TRBJ1-2,TRBV25-1,-,ASSEYPTELEGYT
TRBJ2-2,TRBV4-2,-,ASSQDLSRGSGSPGELF
TRBJ2-7,TRBV6-5,TRBD1,ASSRPGQGRMQQY
TRBJ1-3,TRBV2,TRBD1,ASGGTEFSGNTIY
TRBJ1-4,TRBV5-4,TRBD1,ASSSWTGSDEKLF
TRBJ1-2,TRBV18,TRBD1,ASSPGDRSYGYT
TRBJ1-6,TRBV18,TRBD1,ASSPAGTGSSPLH
TRBJ1-5,TRBV7-9,TRBD1,ASSSTGVGQPQH